This TCR beta chain is drawn from a study of T cell repertoires in urothelial bladder cancer (dated by TCRdb to between 2018 and 2020). Background on the whole study: Of the roughly 12 resected lesions, three were clinically staged as cT0, three as cTa, three as cT1 and three as cT2 or greater. Roughly eleven resected bladder lesions, consisting of urothelial carcinoma (UC+) and benign (UC-) specimens, were examined. Over 10 patients who had bladder lesions and were undergoing transurethral resection were prospectively identified. The study compared clonality of the TCR repertoire in bladder tumors against clonality in benign bladder inflammation.

At transurethral resection, specimens of the bladder lesions were collected and then stored at -80C. DNA was isolated from the bladder specimens obtained at transurethral resection. Points on this clone: Its antigen remains unidentified. Germline and junction disagree at one end, which may indicate a read error.

Its CDR3 holds 13 amino acids, cysteine through phenylalanine. Of the read, only the CDR3 DNA is kept; its 39 bases are in frame from base 1. CDR1 and CDR2 (MNHEY, SVGAGI) derive from the germline V gene. The immunoSEQ assay was used to sequence the CDR3 region of the TCR beta chain. The study's processing was this. For each specimen, the T-cell fraction, clonal dominance, and maximum TCR clone frequency were calculated. TCRdb retrieved this table from immuneACCESS and kept in-frame rearrangements only. Not all clones are present; in checked studies, unresolved V genes account for under half, and no reason is known for the remainder. Clone size and the V and J calls come from that table; the DNA yielded D and trimming. This sample is represented by 1,200 to 1,500 clones; roughly 70% of them were singletons. About 30% of the sample rests with the top ten. The paper as a whole reports these results and caveats: The median percentage of tumor infiltrating lymphocytes was roughly 2% in carcinoma specimens and 12% in benign specimens. In carcinoma specimens a single T-cell clone made up as much as 17% of infiltrating lymphocytes, compared with 2% in benign specimens. Urothelial carcinoma specimens had a median of approximately 5,800 T cells, fewer than the median of about 24,000 seen in benign specimens.

The receptor's source is a human donor with urothelial carcinoma. The V and J segments used are TRBV6-5 and TRBJ2-7, with 14 bases in between that match TRBD2. The sequencing sample was made of tumor-infiltrating cells from bladder cancer. The nucleotide sequence reads TGTGCCAGCAGCCCGGGACTAGCGGGAGCCTTAGAATTC. Its protein product is CASSPGLAGALEF.